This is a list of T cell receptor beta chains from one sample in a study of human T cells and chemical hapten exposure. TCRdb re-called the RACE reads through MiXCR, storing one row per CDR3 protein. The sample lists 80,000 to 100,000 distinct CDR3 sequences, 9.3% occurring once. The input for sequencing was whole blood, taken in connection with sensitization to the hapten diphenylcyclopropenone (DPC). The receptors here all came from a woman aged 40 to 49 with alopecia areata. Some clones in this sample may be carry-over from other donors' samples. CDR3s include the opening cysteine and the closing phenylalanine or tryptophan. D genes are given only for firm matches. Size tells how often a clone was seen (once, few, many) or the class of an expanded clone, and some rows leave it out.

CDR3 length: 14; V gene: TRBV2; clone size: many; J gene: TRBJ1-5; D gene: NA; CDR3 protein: CASSPAGSNQPQHF; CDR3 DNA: TGTGCCAGCAGCCCCGCCGGGTCCAATCAGCCCCAGCATTTT
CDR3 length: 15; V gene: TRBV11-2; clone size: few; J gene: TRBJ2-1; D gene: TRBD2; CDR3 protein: CASSLLAGSYNEQFF; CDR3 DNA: TGTGCCAGCAGCTTATTAGCGGGGTCCTACAATGAGCAGTTCTTC
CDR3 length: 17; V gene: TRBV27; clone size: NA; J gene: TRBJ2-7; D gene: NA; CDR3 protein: CASSALQEGVSSYEQYF; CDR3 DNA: TGTGCCAGCAGTGCACTTCAGGAGGGAGTTAGCTCCTACGAGCAGTACTTC
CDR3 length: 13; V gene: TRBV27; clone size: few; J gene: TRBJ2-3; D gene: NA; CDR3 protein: CASSRPPTDTQYF; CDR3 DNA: TGTGCCAGCAGTCGGCCCCCCACAGATACGCAGTATTTT
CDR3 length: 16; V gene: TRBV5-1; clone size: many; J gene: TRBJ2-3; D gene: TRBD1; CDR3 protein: CASSSQGASGTDTQYF; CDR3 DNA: TGCGCCAGCAGCTCACAGGGGGCAAGCGGCACAGATACGCAGTATTTT
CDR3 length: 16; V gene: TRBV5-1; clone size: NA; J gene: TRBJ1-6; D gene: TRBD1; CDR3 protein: CASSLTGQAYNSPLHF; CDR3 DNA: TGCGCCAGCAGCTTGACGGGACAGGCCTATAATTCACCCCTCCACTTT
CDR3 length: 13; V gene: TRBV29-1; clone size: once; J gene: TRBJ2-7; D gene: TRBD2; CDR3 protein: CSVGTSGRYEQYF; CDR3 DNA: TGCAGCGTGGGGACTAGCGGGAGGTACGAGCAGTACTTC
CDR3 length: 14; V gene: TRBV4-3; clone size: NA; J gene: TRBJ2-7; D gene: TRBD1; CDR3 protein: CASSHTGAPYEQYF; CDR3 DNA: TGCGCCAGCAGCCACACAGGGGCCCCCTACGAGCAGTACTTC
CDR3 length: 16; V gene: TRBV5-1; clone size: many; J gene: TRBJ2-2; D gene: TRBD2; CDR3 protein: CASSLDPGRGAGELFF; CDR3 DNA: TGCGCCAGCAGCTTGGATCCGGGGAGGGGAGCCGGGGAGCTGTTTTTT
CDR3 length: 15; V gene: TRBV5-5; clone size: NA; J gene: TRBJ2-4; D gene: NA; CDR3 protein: CASSPGRGAGGIQYF; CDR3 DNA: TGTGCCAGCAGTCCGGGCAGAGGGGCTGGAGGGATTCAGTACTTC
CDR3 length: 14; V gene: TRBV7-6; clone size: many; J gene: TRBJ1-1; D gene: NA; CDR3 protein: CASSLGAGSAEAFF; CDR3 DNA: TGTGCCAGCAGCTTAGGTGCGGGGAGCGCTGAAGCTTTCTTT
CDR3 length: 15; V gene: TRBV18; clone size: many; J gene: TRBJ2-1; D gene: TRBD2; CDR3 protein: CASSPGTSGTGEQFF; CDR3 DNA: TGTGCCAGCTCACCCGGGACTAGCGGGACCGGTGAGCAGTTCTTC
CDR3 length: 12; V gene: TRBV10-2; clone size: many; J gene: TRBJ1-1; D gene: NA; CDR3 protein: CASSDRAIEAFF; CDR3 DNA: TGCGCCAGCAGTGATAGGGCCATTGAAGCTTTCTTT
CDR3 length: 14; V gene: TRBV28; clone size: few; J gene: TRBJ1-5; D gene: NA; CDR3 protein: CASSFALGNQPQHF; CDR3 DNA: TGTGCCAGCAGTTTTGCACTCGGCAATCAGCCCCAGCATTTT
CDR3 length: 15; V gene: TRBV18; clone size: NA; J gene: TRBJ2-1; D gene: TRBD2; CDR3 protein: CASSPSSGSRNEQFF; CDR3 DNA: TGTGCCAGCTCACCGTCCAGCGGGAGTAGAAATGAGCAGTTCTTC
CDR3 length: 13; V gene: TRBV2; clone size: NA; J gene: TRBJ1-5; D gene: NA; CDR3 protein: CASRNEYGQPQHF; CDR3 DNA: TGTGCCAGCAGGAATGAGTATGGACAGCCCCAGCATTTT
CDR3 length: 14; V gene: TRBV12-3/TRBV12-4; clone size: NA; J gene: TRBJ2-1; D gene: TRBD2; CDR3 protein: CASVSGSYYNEQFF; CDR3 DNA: TGTGCCAGCGTAAGCGGGAGTTATTACAATGAGCAGTTCTTC
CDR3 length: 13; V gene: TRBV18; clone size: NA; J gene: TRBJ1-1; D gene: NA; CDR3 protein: CASSNGRVTEAFF; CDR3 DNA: TGTGCCAGCTCAAACGGCAGGGTCACTGAAGCTTTCTTT
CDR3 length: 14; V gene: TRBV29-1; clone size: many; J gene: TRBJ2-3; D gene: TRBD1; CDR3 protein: CSVEGQGATDTQYF; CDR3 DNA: TGCAGCGTTGAAGGGCAGGGGGCAACAGATACGCAGTATTTT
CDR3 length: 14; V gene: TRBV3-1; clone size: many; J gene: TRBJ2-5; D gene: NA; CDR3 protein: CASSPLSGKETQYF; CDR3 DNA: TGTGCCAGCAGCCCCCTTTCGGGAAAGGAGACCCAGTACTTC
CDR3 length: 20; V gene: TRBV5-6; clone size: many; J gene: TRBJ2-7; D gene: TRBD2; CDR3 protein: CASSLGLTWTSGRGSVEQYF; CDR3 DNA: TGTGCCAGCAGCTTGGGACTAACCTGGACTAGCGGGAGGGGCTCGGTCGAGCAGTACTTC
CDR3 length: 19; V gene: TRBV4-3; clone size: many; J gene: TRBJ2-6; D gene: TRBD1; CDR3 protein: CASSQGLTGGGSGANVLTF; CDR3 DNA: TGCGCCAGCAGCCAAGGGCTGACAGGGGGAGGCTCTGGGGCCAACGTCCTGACTTTC
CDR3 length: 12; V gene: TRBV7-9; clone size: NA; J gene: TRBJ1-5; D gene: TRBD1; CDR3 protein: CASSSRGQPQHF; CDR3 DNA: TGTGCCAGCAGCTCCAGGGGGCAGCCCCAGCATTTT
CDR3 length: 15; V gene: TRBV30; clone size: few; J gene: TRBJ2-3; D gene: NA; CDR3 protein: CASASQGSATDTQYF; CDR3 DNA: TGTGCCTCAGCAAGTCAGGGTTCGGCCACAGATACGCAGTATTTT
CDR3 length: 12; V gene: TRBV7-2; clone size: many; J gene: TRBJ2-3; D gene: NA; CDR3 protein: CASSARTDTQYF; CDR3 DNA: TGTGCCAGCAGCGCCCGCACAGATACGCAGTATTTT
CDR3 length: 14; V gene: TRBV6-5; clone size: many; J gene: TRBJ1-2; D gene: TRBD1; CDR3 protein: CASSRDRDNYGYTF; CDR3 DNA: TGTGCCAGCAGCCGAGACAGGGACAACTATGGCTACACCTTC
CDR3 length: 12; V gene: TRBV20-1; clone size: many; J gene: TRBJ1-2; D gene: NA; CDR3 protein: CSAKRGSDGYTF; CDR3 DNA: TGCAGTGCCAAGCGAGGCAGCGATGGCTACACCTTC
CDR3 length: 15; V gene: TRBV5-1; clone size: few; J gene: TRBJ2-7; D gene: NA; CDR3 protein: CASSLAPAETYEQYF; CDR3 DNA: TGCGCCAGCAGCTTGGCTCCAGCCGAGACCTACGAGCAGTACTTC
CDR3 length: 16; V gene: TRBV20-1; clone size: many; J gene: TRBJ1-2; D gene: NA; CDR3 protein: CSASPLLIGQYYGYTF; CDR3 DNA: TGCAGTGCTAGTCCCCTCCTAATAGGACAGTACTATGGCTACACCTTC
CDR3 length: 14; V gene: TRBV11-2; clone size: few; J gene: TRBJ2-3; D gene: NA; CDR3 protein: CASSLDNGLDTQYF; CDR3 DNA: TGTGCCAGCAGCTTAGATAATGGGCTAGATACGCAGTATTTT
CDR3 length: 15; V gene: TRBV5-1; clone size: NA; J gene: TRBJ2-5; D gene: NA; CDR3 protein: CASSLGGSEQETQYF; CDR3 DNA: TGCGCCAGCAGCTTGGGAGGGTCCGAACAAGAGACCCAGTACTTC
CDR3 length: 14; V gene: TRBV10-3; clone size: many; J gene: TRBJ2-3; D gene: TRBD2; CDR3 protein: CAISTSGSTDTQYF; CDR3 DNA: TGTGCCATCAGCACTAGCGGTAGCACAGATACGCAGTATTTT
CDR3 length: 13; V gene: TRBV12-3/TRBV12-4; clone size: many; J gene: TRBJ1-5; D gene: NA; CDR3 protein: CASSLSANQPQHF; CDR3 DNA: TGTGCCAGCAGCCTCTCCGCAAATCAGCCCCAGCATTTT
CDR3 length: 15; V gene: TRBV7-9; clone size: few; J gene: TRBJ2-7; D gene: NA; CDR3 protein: CASSLGRISSYEQYF; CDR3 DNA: TGTGCCAGCAGCTTAGGCAGGATCAGCTCCTACGAGCAGTACTTC
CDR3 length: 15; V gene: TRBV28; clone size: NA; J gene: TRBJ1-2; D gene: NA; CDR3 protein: CASTDGTQNNYGYTF; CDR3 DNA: TGTGCCAGCACCGACGGGACCCAGAATAACTATGGCTACACCTTC
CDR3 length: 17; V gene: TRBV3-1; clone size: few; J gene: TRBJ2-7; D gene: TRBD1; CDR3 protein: CASSQAYRGQVGYEQYF; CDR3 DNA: TGTGCCAGCAGCCAAGCTTATAGGGGGCAGGTAGGCTACGAGCAGTACTTC
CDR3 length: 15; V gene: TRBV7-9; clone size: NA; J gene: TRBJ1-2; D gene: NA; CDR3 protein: CASSLVNGANYGYTF; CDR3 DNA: TGTGCCAGCAGCTTAGTTAATGGGGCAAACTATGGCTACACCTTC
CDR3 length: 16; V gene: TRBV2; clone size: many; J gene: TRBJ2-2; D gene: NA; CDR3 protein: CASSARGAANTGELFF; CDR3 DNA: TGTGCCAGCAGTGCCAGGGGGGCTGCGAACACCGGGGAGCTGTTTTTT
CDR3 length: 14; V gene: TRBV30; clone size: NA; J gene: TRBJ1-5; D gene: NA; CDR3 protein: CAWSRLDGNQPQHF; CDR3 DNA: TGTGCCTGGAGTCGATTGGATGGCAATCAGCCCCAGCATTTT
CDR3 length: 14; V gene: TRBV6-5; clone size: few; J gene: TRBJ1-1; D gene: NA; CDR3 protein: CASSGSSGYTEAFF; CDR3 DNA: TGTGCCAGCAGTGGCAGCTCGGGGTACACTGAAGCTTTCTTT
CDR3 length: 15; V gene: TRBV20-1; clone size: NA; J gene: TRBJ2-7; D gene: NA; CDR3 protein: CSASASGRTGNEQYF; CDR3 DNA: TGCAGTGCTAGTGCGTCCGGGAGAACAGGTAACGAGCAGTACTTC
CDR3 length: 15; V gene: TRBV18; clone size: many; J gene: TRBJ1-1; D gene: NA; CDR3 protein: CASSPTEGMNTEAFF; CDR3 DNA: TGTGCCAGCTCACCGACGGAGGGAATGAACACTGAAGCTTTCTTT
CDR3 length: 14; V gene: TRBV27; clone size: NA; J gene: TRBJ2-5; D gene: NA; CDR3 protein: CASSFGGAIRSPYF; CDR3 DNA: TGTGCCAGCAGTTTTGGCGGAGCCATCAGAAGCCCGTACTTC
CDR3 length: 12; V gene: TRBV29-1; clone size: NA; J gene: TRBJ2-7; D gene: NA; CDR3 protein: CSVVGSSYEQYF; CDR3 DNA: TGCAGCGTTGTAGGCTCCTCCTACGAGCAGTACTTC
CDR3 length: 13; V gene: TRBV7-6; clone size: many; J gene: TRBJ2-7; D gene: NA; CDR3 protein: CASSTRQAYEQYF; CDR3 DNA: TGTGCCAGCAGCACCCGACAAGCCTACGAGCAGTACTTC
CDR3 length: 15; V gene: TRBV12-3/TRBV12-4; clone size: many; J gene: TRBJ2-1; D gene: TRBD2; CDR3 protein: CASSPQAGGSNEQFF; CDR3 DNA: TGTGCCAGCAGTCCTCAAGCGGGAGGGTCCAATGAGCAGTTCTTC
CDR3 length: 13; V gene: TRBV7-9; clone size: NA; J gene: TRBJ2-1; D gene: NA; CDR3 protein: CASSESGLGEQFF; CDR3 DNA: TGTGCCAGCAGCGAATCAGGGTTAGGTGAGCAGTTCTTC
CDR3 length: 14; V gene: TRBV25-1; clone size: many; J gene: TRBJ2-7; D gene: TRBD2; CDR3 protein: CASSSGTSLNEQYF; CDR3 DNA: TGTGCCAGCAGTTCCGGGACTAGCCTCAACGAGCAGTACTTC
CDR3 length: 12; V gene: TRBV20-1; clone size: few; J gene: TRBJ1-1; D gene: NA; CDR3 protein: CSATDRSAEAFF; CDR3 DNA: TGCAGTGCTACCGACAGGTCCGCTGAAGCTTTCTTT